A selection of T cell receptor beta chains follows, all from one sample in a study of shared T cell receptors in the human thymus. Sequencing was performed with immunoSEQ multiplex PCR; in TCRdb, only in-frame clones are kept and a portion is missing. The data contain some 640,000 clones, more than 75% of them seen just once; the ten biggest clones take up 0.0094%. This same sample was also part of a study on human thymus T cells.

Specimen: thymocytes. The receptor set was obtained from a boy in the first two years of life with a congenital heart defect. CDR3s include the opening cysteine and the closing phenylalanine or tryptophan. The order of the fields is CDR3 protein, CDR3 DNA, clone size, V gene, D gene, J gene. The D gene is left open where the match is weak. Part of the rows lack a size; the others show once, few, many or a class for expanded clones.

CASSLGVSYEQYF | TGTGCCAGCAGCTTAGGAGTTTCCTACGAGCAGTACTTC | - | TRBV7-9 | - | TRBJ2-7
CASRPGTSGRGISYEQYF | TGTGCCAGCAGACCAGGGACTAGCGGGAGAGGTATATCCTACGAGCAGTACTTC | - | TRBV28 | TRBD2 | TRBJ2-7
CASSLAFKGGNSPLHF | TGCGCCAGCAGCTTGGCCTTTAAGGGCGGGAATTCACCCCTCCACTTT | once | TRBV5-1 | - | TRBJ1-6
CASSLVGTGYTEAFF | TGTGCCAGCAGCTTAGTGGGGACAGGGTACACTGAAGCTTTCTTT | - | TRBV7-8 | TRBD1 | TRBJ1-1
CASSLTTRRYYGYTF | TGTGCCAGCAGCTTGACTACACGAAGATACTATGGCTACACCTTC | - | TRBV5-6 | - | TRBJ1-2
CAWAFLAGGGTDTQYF | TGTGCCTGGGCCTTCTTAGCGGGAGGCGGCACAGATACGCAGTATTTT | - | TRBV30 | TRBD2 | TRBJ2-3
CASSQVALPGTDTQYF | TGTGCCAGCAGCCAAGTCGCCCTACCGGGCACAGATACGCAGTATTTT | - | TRBV14 | - | TRBJ2-3
CASSDRGNTEAFF | TGTGCCAGCAGCGACAGGGGAAACACTGAAGCTTTCTTT | - | TRBV27 | TRBD1 | TRBJ1-1
CASSYGRAGELFF | TGTGCCAGCAGTTACGGCAGGGCTGGGGAGCTGTTTTTT | - | TRBV6-5 | - | TRBJ2-2
CASSLPWLGLLPVEQYF | TGTGCCAGCAGCTTACCTTGGTTAGGCCTACTACCAGTCGAGCAGTACTTC | - | TRBV11-2 | - | TRBJ2-7
CASSFRGYQETQYF | TGTGCCAGCAGCTTCCGGGGGTATCAAGAGACCCAGTACTTC | - | TRBV7-2 | - | TRBJ2-5
CAWSGTYGANVLTF | TGTGCCTGGTCTGGGACATACGGGGCCAACGTCCTGACTTTC | - | TRBV30 | - | TRBJ2-6